This T cell receptor beta chain was captured by sequencing in a study of cytomegalovirus exposure and HLA in healthy donors. This CDR3 comprises 16 residues. The V gene lost 4 bases and the J gene lost 0 bases, with 12 bases spanning the gap. Per germline, CDR1 SGHDN and CDR2 FVKESK. With 60 Vbeta and 13 Jbeta primers, the PCR was carried out. Generated by immunoSEQ multiplex PCR, the TCRdb table keeps only in-frame clones and is missing some. The repertoire holds some 200,000 clones, with 79% as singletons. The sequencing input was PBMCs. The clonotype was recovered from a woman aged 45-65 years in good health and CMV-seronegative. The chain uses TRBV14 and TRBJ2-2, with D perhaps TRBD2 (6 bases). The CDR3 is CASSRGLTANTGELFF. As DNA, the CDR3 is TGTGCCAGCAGCCGCGGACTAACCGCGAACACCGGGGAGCTGTTTTTT.